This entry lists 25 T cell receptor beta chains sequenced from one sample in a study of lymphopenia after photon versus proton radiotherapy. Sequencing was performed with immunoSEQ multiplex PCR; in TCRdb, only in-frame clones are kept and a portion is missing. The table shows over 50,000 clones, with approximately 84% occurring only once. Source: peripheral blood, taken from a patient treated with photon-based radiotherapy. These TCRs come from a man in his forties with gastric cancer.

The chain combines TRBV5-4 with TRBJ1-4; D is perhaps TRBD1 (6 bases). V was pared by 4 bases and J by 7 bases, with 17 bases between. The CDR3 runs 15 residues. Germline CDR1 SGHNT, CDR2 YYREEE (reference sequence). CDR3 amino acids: CASSPGGGIGEKLFF. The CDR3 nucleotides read TGTGCCAGCAGCCCGGGAGGGGGAATAGGTGAAAAACTGTTTTTT.

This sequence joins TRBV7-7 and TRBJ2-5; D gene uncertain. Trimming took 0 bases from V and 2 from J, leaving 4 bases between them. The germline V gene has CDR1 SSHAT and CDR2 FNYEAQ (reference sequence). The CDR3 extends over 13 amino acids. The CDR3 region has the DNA TGTGCCAGCAGCTTAGCAGAACAAGAGACCCAGTACTTC. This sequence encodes CASSLAEQETQYF.

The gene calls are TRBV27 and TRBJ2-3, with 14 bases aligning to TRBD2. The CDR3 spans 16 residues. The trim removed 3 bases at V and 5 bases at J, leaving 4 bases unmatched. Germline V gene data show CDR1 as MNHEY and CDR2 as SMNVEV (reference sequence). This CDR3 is CASSLWGTSGGDTQYF. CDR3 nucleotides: TGTGCCAGCAGTTTGTGGGGGACTAGCGGGGGAGATACGCAGTATTTT.

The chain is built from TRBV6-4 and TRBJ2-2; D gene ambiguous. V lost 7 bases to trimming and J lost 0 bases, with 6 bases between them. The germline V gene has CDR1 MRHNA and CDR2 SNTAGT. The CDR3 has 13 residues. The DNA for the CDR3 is TGTGCCAGCAAACGCCCGAACACCGGGGAGCTGTTTTTT. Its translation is CASKRPNTGELFF.

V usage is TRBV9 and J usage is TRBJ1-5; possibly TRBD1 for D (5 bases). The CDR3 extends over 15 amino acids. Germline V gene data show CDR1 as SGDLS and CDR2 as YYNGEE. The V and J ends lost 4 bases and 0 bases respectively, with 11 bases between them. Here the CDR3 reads CASSPRGNSNQPQHF. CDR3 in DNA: TGTGCCAGCAGCCCTCGGGGCAATAGCAATCAGCCCCAGCATTTT.

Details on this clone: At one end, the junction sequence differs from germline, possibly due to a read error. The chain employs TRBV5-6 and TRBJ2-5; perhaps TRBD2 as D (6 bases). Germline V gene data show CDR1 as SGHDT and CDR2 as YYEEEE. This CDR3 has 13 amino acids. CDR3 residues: CASCLGGQETQYF. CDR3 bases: TGTGCCAGCTGCTTGGGGGGACAAGAGACCCAGTACTTC.

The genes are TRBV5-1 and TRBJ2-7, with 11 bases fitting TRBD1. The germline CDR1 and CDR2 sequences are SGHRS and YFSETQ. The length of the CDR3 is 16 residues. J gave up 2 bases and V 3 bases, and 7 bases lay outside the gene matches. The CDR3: CASSWTGGQRPYEQYF. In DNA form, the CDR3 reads TGCGCCAGCAGCTGGACAGGGGGCCAAAGACCCTACGAGCAGTACTTC.

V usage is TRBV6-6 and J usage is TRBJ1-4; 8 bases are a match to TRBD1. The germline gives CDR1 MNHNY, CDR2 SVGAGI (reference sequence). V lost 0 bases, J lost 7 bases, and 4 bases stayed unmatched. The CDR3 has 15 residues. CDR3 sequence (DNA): TGTGCCAGCAGTTACTCGCAGGGGGCGAGTGAAAAACTGTTTTTT. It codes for CASSYSQGASEKLFF.

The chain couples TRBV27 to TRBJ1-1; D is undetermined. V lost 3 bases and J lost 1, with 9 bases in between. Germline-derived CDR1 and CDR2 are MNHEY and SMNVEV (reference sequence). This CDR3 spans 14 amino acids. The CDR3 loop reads CASSLSRRNTEAFF. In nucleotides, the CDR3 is TGTGCCAGCAGTTTGAGCAGGAGGAACACTGAAGCTTTCTTT.

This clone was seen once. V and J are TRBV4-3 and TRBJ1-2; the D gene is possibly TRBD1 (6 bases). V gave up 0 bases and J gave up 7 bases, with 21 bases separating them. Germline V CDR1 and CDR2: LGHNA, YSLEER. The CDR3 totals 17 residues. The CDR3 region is CASSQELSPDRISGYTF. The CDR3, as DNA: TGCGCCAGCAGCCAAGAATTATCCCCGGACAGAATTTCTGGCTACACCTTC.

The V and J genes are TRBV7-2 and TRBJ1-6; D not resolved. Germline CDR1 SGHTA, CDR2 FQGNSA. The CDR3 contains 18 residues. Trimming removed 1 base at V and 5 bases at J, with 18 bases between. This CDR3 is CASSLGSWQTRDNSPLHF. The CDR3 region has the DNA TGTGCCAGCAGCTTAGGCTCTTGGCAGACACGGGATAATTCACCCCTCCACTTT.

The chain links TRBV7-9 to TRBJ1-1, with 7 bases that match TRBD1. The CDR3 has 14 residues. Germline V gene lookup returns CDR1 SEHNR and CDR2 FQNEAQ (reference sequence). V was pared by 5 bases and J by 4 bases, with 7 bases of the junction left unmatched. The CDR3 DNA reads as TGTGCCAGCAGCACCAGACAGGGCGCCACTGAAGCTTTCTTT. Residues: CASSTRQGATEAFF.

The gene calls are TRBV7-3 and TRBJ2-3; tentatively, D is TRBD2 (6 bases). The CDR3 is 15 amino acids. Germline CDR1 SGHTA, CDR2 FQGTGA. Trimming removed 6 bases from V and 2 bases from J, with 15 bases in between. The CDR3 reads CASRISGVHTDTQYF. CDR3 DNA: TGTGCCAGCAGAATCTCGGGGGTCCACACAGATACGCAGTATTTT.

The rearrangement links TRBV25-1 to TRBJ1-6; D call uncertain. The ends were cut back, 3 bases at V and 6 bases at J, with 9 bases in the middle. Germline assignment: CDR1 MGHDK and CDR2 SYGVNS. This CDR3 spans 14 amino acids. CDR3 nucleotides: TGTGCCAGCAGTGATTCGGTAATTAATTCACCCCTCCACTTT. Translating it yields CASSDSVINSPLHF. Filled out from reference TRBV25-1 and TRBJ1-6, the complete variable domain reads EADIYQTPRYLVIGTGKKITLECSQTMGHDKMYWYQQDPGMELHLIHYSYGVNSTEKGDLSSESTVSRIRTEHFPLTLESARPSHTSQYLCASSDSVINSPLHFGNGTRLTVT.

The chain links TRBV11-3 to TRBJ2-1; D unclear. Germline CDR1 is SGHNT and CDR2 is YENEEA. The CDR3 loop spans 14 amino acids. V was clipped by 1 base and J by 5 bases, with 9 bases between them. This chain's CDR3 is CASSLGPSDNEQFF. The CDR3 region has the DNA TGTGCCAGCAGCTTAGGGCCAAGCGACAATGAGCAGTTCTTC.

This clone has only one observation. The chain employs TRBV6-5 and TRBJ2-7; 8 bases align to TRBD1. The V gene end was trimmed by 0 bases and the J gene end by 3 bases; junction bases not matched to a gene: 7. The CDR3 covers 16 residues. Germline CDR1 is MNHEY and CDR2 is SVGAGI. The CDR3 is CASSYSPQGVGYEQYF. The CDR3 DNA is TGTGCCAGCAGTTACTCGCCACAGGGGGTCGGCTACGAGCAGTACTTC.

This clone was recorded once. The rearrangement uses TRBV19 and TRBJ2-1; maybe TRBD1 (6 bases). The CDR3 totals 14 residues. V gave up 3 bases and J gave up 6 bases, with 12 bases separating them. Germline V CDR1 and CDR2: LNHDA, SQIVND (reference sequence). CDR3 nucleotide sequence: TGTGCCAGTAGTATCACCAGGGGAGTCAATGAGCAGTTCTTC. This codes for CASSITRGVNEQFF.

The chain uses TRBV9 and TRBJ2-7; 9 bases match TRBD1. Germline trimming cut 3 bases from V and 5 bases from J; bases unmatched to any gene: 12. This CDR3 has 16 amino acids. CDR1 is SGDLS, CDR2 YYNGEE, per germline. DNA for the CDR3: TGTGCCAGCAGCGATAGAGGGCGACAGGGGGTCGACGAGCAGTACTTC. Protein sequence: CASSDRGRQGVDEQYF.

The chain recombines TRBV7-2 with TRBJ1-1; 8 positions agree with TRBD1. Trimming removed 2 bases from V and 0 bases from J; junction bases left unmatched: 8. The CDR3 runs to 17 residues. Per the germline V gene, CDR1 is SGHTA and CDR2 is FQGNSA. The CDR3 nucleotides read TGTGCCAGCAGCTTAAGGGCCGGACAGGGCTTGAACACTGAAGCTTTCTTT. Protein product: CASSLRAGQGLNTEAFF.

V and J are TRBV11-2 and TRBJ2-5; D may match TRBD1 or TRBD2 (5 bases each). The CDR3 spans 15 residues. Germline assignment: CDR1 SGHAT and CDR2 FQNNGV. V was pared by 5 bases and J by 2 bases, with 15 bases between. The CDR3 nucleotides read TGTGCCAGCAGCGGGCAGGGAGCCCTGCAAGAGACCCAGTACTTC. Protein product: CASSGQGALQETQYF.

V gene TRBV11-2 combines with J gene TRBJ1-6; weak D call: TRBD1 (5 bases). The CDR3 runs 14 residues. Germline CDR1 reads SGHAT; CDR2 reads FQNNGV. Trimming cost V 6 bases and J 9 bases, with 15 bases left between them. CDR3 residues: CASRDRGASSPLHF. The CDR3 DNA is TGTGCCAGCAGAGATAGGGGCGCCTCTTCACCCCTCCACTTT.

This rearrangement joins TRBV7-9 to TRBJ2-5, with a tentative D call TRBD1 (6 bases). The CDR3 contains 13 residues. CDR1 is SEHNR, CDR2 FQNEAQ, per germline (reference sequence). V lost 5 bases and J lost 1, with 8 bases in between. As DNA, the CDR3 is TGTGCCAGCAGCCGGACAGCCCAAGAGACCCAGTACTTC. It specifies CASSRTAQETQYF.

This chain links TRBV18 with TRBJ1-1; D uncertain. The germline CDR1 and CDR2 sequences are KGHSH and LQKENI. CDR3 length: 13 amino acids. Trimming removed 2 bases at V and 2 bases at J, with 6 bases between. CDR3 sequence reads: CASSPGRNTEAFF. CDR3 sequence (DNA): TGTGCCAGCTCACCAGGGAGAAACACTGAAGCTTTCTTT.

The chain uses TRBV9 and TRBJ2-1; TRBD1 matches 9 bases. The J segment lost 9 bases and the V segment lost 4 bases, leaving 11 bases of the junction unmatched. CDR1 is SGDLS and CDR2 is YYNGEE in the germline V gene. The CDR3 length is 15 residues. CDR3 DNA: TGTGCCAGCAGCCCCCGGGACAGGGAAAAAGGTGAGCAGTTCTTC. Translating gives CASSPRDREKGEQFF.

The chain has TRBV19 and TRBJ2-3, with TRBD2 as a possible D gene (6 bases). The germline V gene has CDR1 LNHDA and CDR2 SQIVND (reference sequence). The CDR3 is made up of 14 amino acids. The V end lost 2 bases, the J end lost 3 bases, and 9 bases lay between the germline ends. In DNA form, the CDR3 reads TGTGCCAGTAGTATAATTAGCGGTACAGATACGCAGTATTTT. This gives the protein CASSIISGTDTQYF. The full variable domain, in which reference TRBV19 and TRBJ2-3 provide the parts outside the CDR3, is DGGITQSPKYLFRKEGQNVTLSCEQNLNHDAMYWYRQDPGQGLRLIYYSQIVNDFQKGDIAEGYSVSREKKESFPLTVTSAQKNPTAFYLCASSIISGTDTQYFGPGTRLTVL.